These 23 T cell receptor beta chains share one sample of origin, sequenced in a study of OX40 agonist ivuxolimab in advanced cancers. Using immunoSEQ multiplex PCR, the repertoire was profiled, and TCRdb retains in-frame clones only, with some absent. The table lists tens of thousands of clones, around 90% of them singletons. Specimen: CD4+ or CD8+ T cells sorted from blood, collected in a trial of the OX40 agonist ivuxolimab. The source of these receptors is an adult with an advanced solid tumor such as melanoma, head and neck, liver or kidney cancer.

This clone was seen once. The chain joins TRBV7-2 to TRBJ2-7; D gene uncertain. Germline-derived CDR1 and CDR2 are SGHTA and FQGNSA. V lost 5 bases to trimming and J lost 0 bases, with 8 bases between them. The CDR3 has 13 residues. CDR3 sequence (DNA): TGTGCCAGCAGCCCACAAAACTCCTACGAGCAGTACGTC. Translation: CASSPQNSYEQYV.

This clone was picked up a small number of times. This chain links TRBV5-6 with TRBJ2-5, with D uncertain. Germline V lookup: CDR1 SGHDT, CDR2 YYEEEE. This CDR3 has 14 amino acids. Trimming cost V 4 bases and J 2 bases, with 12 bases left between them. In nucleotides, the CDR3 is TGTGCCAGCAGCCCGCTTCCGGAACAAGAGACCCAGTACTTC. Translated: CASSPLPEQETQYF.

The chain carries TRBV6-6 and TRBJ2-7; tentatively, D is TRBD2 (5 bases). CDR3 size: 13 residues. Trimming removed 2 bases from V and 7 bases from J, with 12 bases in between. Germline loops: CDR1 MNHNY, CDR2 SVGAGI (reference sequence). CDR3 nucleotides: TGTGCCAGCAGTTACCGGGGAATGAGTGAGCAGTACGTC. This translates into CASSYRGMSEQYV.

A single count supports this clone. The chain couples TRBV9 to TRBJ2-3; 9 nucleotides match TRBD2. Germline values: CDR1 SGDLS, CDR2 YYNGEE. The CDR3 extends over 15 amino acids. Unmatched junction bases numbered 3, after V lost 3 bases and J lost 1 base. The CDR3 loop reads CASSDQRGGTDTQYF. DNA of the CDR3: TGTGCCAGCAGCGACCAGCGGGGGGGCACAGATACGCAGTATTTT.

The chain combines TRBV6-1 with TRBJ2-7; D gene uncertain. Trimming pared 6 bases from V and 0 bases from J, leaving 15 bases between. The CDR3 spans 15 residues. Germline values: CDR1 MNHNS, CDR2 SASEGT. The CDR3 nucleotides are TGTGCCAGCAGAATCGTTCTTTACAGCTCCTACGAGCAGTACTTC. This encodes CASRIVLYSSYEQYF.

V and J are TRBV2 and TRBJ1-3, with D possibly TRBD1 on 6 matching bases. Trimming cost V 7 bases and J 0 bases, with 16 bases left between them. This CDR3 is 16 amino acids long. Germline-derived CDR1 and CDR2 are SNHLY and FYNNEI. CDR3 protein: CASTPDRTLSGNTIYF. CDR3 nucleotides: TGTGCCAGCACTCCCGACAGGACCCTCTCTGGAAACACCATATATTTT.

The chain uses TRBV6-6 and TRBJ1-1; D is undetermined. The germline CDR1 and CDR2 sequences are MNHNY and SVGAGI (reference sequence). This CDR3 has 12 amino acids. V lost 0 bases, J lost 8 bases, and 7 bases lay in between. CDR3 coding DNA: TGTGCCAGCAGTTACTCCCGCAGCGAAGCTTTCTTT. Translating it yields CASSYSRSEAFF.

This rearrangement joins TRBV6-6 to TRBJ1-2; D is unclear. Trimming shortened V by 0 bases and J by 3 bases, and 14 bases separated the two germline ends. This CDR3 has 16 amino acids. The V gene's germline CDR1 is MNHNY and CDR2 SVGAGI (reference sequence). CDR3 in DNA: TGTGCCAGCAGTTACTCGAAAAGCGAGGGCTACTATGGCTACACCTTC. Protein sequence: CASSYSKSEGYYGYTF.

The chain carries TRBV7-9 and TRBJ1-1; TRBD1 might be the D (6 bases). Germline lookup yields CDR1 SEHNR and CDR2 FQNEAQ (reference sequence). Trimming stripped 1 base from V and 11 bases from J, with 17 bases between. The CDR3 spans 14 residues. In DNA form, the CDR3 reads TGTGCCAGCAGCTTAGTAGGGGGTCGGAACTTCGCTTTCTTT. It encodes CASSLVGGRNFAFF.

This clone was recorded many times. The gene calls are TRBV7-6 and TRBJ1-2; D might be TRBD1 (5 bases). CDR3 size: 15 residues. V lost 5 bases and J lost 4, with 17 bases in between. Germline V gene sequence: CDR1 SGHVS, CDR2 FNYEAQ. The CDR3 reads CASSEGREGIYGYTF. In DNA form, the CDR3 reads TGTGCCAGCAGCGAGGGCAGGGAGGGCATCTATGGCTACACCTTC.

Only one count was recorded for this clone. V and J are TRBV6-1 and TRBJ1-1; TRBD1 is a possible D gene (5 bases). Trimming took off 6 bases at V and 1 base at J, with 9 bases between the two ends. The length of the CDR3 is 13 residues. Germline CDR1 and CDR2: MNHNS and SASEGT. CDR3 DNA sequence: TGTGCCAGCAGCAGTGACAGGAACACTGAAGCTTTCTTT. The encoded protein is CASSSDRNTEAFF.

The rearrangement joins TRBV11-2 to TRBJ2-5; 14 nucleotides agree with TRBD2. Germline CDR1 reads SGHAT; CDR2 reads FQNNGV. J lost 5 bases, V lost 5 bases, and 10 bases had no gene match. The CDR3 totals 17 residues. For the CDR3, the DNA is TGTGCCAGCAGCCTCGGACTAGCGGGGGGCGGTGGGGAGACCCAGTACTTC. Its protein is CASSLGLAGGGGETQYF.

The chain employs TRBV25-1 and TRBJ1-2; TRBD1 is a possible D gene (5 bases). This CDR3 spans 13 amino acids. CDR1 is MGHDK and CDR2 is SYGVNS in the germline V gene. V was pared by 5 bases and J by 5 bases, with 12 bases between. CDR3 DNA sequence: TGTGCCAGCAGTAAGGGTGCAGGGTATGGCTACACCTTC. It encodes CASSKGAGYGYTF.

The V and J genes are TRBV19 and TRBJ1-2; 7 bases map to TRBD1. The germline V gene has CDR1 LNHDA and CDR2 SQIVND (reference sequence). With 10 bases clipped from V and 7 bases from J, the junction kept 12 bases outside the gene matches. This CDR3 region has 13 residues. In nucleotides, the CDR3 is TGTGCCACCCGGACAGGTGGGGGAGTTGGCTACACCTTC. Translation gives CATRTGGGVGYTF.

The V and J genes are TRBV9 and TRBJ1-4, with D possibly matching TRBD1 (6 bases). From germline, CDR1 is SGDLS and CDR2 YYNGEE. CDR3 length: 14 amino acids. Trimming took 4 bases from V and 4 from J, leaving 11 bases between them. The CDR3 bases are TGTGCCAGCAGCCGGGGGACACTTAATGAAAAACTGTTTTTT. It yields the protein CASSRGTLNEKLFF.

V and J are TRBV7-3 and TRBJ2-2, with no clear D. This CDR3 contains 11 residues. Trimming took 2 bases from V and 7 from J, leaving 2 bases between them. Looked up from germline, CDR1 is SGHTA and CDR2 is FQGTGA. The chain's CDR3 is CASSLDGELFF. CDR3 bases: TGTGCCAGCAGCTTAGACGGGGAGCTGTTTTTT.

DNA for the CDR3: TGTGCCAGCAGTGAAGAAAACAGGGAGAACACTGAAGCTTTCTTT. Amino acid sequence: CASSEENRENTEAFF. The chain has TRBV2 and TRBJ1-1, with a tentative D call TRBD1 (6 bases). V was cut by 1 base and J by 1 base, with 10 bases left in between. The CDR3 has 15 residues. Germline loops: CDR1 SNHLY, CDR2 FYNNEI.

The chain recombines TRBV18 with TRBJ1-1; possible D gene TRBD1, 6 bases. Trimming left V 1 base short and J 6 bases short, with 9 bases between. CDR1 is KGHSH and CDR2 is LQKENI in the germline V gene. The CDR3 has 13 amino acids. The CDR3 nucleotides read TGTGCCAGCTCACCACAGGGGGGCCCTGAAGCTTTCTTT. Protein sequence: CASSPQGGPEAFF.

This sequence joins TRBV27 and TRBJ2-2, with D perhaps TRBD1 (5 bases). The germline V gene has CDR1 MNHEY and CDR2 SMNVEV (reference sequence). V lost 1 base and J lost 4, with 13 bases in between. The CDR3 totals 16 residues. This chain's CDR3 is CASSLFGQGVTGELFF. DNA for the CDR3: TGTGCCAGCAGTTTATTTGGGCAGGGCGTCACCGGGGAGCTGTTTTTT.

This clone was seen a single time. V usage is TRBV28 and J usage is TRBJ2-7; 8 nucleotides agree with TRBD2. This CDR3 has 14 amino acids. Germline V CDR1 and CDR2: MDHEN, SYDVKM. With V trimmed by 6 bases and J by 5 bases, 9 bases remained unmatched. The CDR3 sequence: CASRGPGGQHEQYF. The CDR3 nucleotides are TGTGCCAGCAGGGGGCCGGGGGGGCAGCACGAGCAGTACTTC.

The chain uses TRBV9 and TRBJ1-1; D uncertain. V gave up 4 bases and J gave up 4 bases, with 14 bases separating them. Germline V gene data show CDR1 as SGDLS and CDR2 as YYNGEE. This CDR3 is 14 amino acids long. CDR3 sequence reads: CASSSKGEATEAFF. The DNA for the CDR3 is TGTGCCAGCAGCTCTAAAGGTGAGGCCACTGAAGCTTTCTTT.

The chain couples TRBV15 to TRBJ1-1, with D tentatively TRBD1 (5 bases). V was pared by 3 bases and J by 3 bases, with 11 bases between. The CDR3 totals 14 residues. Germline V gives CDR1 LNHNV, CDR2 YYDKDF (reference sequence). The DNA for the CDR3 is TGTGCCACCAGCAGGAGGGGTGTGGACACTGAAGCTTTCTTT. It encodes CATSRRGVDTEAFF.

The V and J genes are TRBV5-4 and TRBJ2-1; no clear D. The V and J ends lost 2 bases and 4 bases respectively, with 7 bases between them. The CDR3 runs to 13 residues. Germline V gene data show CDR1 as SGHNT and CDR2 as YYREEE (reference sequence). In nucleotides, the CDR3 is TGTGCCAGCAGCTTAGAACAGTACAATGAGCAGTTCTTC. It yields the protein CASSLEQYNEQFF.